The TCR beta chain described here comes from a study of blood T cell repertoires in COVID-19. Study-level background: The origin of the acute and convalescent COVID-19 samples was the United States, Italy and Spain. PBMCs, B-cell-depleted T cells, or T cells provided the cDNA or gDNA that made up the material.

TCRdb's table, derived via immunoSEQ multiplex PCR, lists solely in-frame clones and lacks some. Of over 120,000 clones in the sample, 65% to 90% are singletons; the top ten hold 7.5% to 9%. Trimming shortened V by 10 bases and J by 3 bases, and 16 bases separated the two germline ends. The germline CDR1 and CDR2 sequences are MDHEN and SYDVKM. This CDR3 contains 13 residues. The chain has TRBV28 and TRBJ2-7, with a possible D match to TRBD2 (7 bases). Source material: peripheral blood. This TCR came from a human donor in a cohort sampled during active COVID-19. The CDR3 sequence is CATRNGGLYEQYF. As DNA, the CDR3 is TGTGCCACCCGAAACGGGGGGCTCTACGAGCAGTACTTC.